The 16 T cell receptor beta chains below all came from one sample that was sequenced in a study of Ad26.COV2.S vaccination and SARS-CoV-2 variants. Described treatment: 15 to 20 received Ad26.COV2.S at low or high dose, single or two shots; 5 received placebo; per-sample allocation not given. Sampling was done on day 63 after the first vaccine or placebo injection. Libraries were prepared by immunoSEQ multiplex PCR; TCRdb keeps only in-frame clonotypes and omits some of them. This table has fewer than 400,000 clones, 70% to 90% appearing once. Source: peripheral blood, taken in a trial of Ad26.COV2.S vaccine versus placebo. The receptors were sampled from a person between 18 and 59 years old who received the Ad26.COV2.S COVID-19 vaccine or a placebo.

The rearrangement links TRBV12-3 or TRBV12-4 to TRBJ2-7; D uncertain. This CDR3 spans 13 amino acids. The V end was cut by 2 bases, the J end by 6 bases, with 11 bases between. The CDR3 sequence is CASSLLVGGEQYF. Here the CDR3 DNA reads TGTGCCAGCAGTTTATTAGTCGGTGGCGAGCAGTACTTC.

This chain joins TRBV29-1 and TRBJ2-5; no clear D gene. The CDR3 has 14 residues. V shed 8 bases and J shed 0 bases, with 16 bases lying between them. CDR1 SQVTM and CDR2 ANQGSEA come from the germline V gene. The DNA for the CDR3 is TGCAGCTTCAAGGCCTCATCATACCAAGAGACCCAGTACTTC. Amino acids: CSFKASSYQETQYF. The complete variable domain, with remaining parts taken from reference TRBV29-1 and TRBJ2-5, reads SAVISQKPSRDICQRGTSLTIQCQVDSQVTMMFWYRQQPGQSLTLIATANQGSEATYESGFVIDKFPISRPNLTFSTLTVSNMSPEDSSIYLCSFKASSYQETQYFGPGTRLLVL.

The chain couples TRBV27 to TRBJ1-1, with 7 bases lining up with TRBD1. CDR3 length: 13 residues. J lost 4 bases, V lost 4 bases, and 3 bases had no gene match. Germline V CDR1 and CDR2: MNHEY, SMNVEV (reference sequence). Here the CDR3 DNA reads TGTGCCAGCAGTTACAGGGGAGGCACTGAAGCTTTCTTT. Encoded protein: CASSYRGGTEAFF.

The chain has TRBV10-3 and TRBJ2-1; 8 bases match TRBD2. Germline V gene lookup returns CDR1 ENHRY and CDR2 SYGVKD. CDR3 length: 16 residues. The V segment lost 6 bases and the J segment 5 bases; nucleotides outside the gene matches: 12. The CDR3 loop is CAIRGTSYRIDNEQFF. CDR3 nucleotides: TGTGCCATCAGGGGGACTAGTTACAGGATAGACAATGAGCAGTTCTTC.

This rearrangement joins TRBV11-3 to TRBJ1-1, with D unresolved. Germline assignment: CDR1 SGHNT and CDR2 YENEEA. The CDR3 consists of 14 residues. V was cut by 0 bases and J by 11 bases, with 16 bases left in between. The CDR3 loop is CASSLDFLTEVAFF. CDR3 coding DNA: TGTGCCAGCAGCTTAGATTTTCTGACGGAGGTGGCTTTCTTT.

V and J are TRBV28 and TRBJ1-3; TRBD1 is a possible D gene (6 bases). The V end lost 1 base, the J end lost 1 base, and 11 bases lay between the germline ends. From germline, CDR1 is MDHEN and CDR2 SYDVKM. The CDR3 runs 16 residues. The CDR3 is CASSLSGTLSGNTIYF. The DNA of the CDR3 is TGTGCCAGCAGTTTATCCGGGACATTATCTGGAAACACCATATATTTT.

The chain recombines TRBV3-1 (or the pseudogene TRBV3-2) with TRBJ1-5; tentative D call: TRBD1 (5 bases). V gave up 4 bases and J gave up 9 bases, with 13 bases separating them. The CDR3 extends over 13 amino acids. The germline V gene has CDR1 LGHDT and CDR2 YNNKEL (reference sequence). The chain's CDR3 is CASSRGEERPQHF. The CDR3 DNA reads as TGTGCCAGCAGCCGAGGGGAGGAACGGCCCCAGCATTTT.

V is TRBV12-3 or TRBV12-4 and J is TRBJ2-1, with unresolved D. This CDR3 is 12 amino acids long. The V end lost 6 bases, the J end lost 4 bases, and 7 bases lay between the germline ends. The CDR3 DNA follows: TGTGCCAGCAGCTGGGATTACAATGAGCAGTTCTTC. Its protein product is CASSWDYNEQFF.

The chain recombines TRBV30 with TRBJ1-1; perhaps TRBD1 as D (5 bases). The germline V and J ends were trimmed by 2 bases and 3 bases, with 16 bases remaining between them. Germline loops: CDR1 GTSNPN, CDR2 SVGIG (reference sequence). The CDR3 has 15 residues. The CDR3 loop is CAWSKVRAIDTEAFF. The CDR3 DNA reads TGTGCCTGGAGTAAGGTCAGGGCTATAGACACTGAAGCTTTCTTT.

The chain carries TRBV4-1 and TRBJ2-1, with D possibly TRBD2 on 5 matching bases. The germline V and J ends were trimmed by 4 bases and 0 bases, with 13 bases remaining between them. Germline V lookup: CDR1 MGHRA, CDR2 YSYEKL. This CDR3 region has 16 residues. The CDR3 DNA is TGCGCCAGCAGCCTTAAGGAGGTGAGCTCCTACAATGAGCAGTTCTTC. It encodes CASSLKEVSSYNEQFF.

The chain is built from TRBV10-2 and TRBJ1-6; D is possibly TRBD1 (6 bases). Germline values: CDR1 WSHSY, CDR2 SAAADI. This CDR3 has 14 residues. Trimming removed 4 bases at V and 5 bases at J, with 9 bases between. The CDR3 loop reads CASSAQGDNSPLHF. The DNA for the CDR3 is TGCGCCAGCAGTGCACAGGGCGATAATTCACCCCTCCACTTT.

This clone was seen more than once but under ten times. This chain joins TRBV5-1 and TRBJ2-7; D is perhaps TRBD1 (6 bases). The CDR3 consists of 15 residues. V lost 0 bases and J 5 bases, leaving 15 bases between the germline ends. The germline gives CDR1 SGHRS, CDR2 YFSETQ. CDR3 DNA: TGCGCCAGCAGCTTGGTTCAGGGGATGAGGAACGAGCAGTACTTC. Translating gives CASSLVQGMRNEQYF.

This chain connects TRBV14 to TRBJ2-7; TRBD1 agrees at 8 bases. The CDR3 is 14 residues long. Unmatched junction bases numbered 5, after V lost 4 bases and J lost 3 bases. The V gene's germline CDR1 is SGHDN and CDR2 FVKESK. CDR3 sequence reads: CASSPRTGLYEQYF. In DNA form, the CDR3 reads TGTGCCAGCAGCCCCCGGACAGGGCTCTACGAGCAGTACTTC.

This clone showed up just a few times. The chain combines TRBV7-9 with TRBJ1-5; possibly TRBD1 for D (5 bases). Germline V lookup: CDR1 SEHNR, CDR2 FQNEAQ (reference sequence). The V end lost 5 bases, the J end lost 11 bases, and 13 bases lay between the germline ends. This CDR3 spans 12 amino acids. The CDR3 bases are TGTGCCAGCAGCATTACAGGTTTATCCCAGCATTTT. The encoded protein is CASSITGLSQHF.

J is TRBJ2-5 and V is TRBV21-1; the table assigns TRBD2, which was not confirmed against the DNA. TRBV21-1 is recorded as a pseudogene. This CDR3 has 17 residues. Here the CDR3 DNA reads TGTGCCAGCAGCAAAGTTGTAGGGGGGAGGGGCGGGCAGACCCAGTACTTC. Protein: CASSKVVGGRGGQTQYF.

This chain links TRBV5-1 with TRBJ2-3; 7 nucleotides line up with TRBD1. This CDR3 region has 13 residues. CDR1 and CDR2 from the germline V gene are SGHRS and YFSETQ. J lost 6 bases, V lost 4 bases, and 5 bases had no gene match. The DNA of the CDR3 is TGCGCCAGCAGCAGCACAGGGGACGATACGCAGTATTTT. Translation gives CASSSTGDDTQYF.